These T cell receptor beta chains were read from a single sample in a study of regulatory T cells in long-lasting Graves disease. In TCRdb, the multiplex PCR reads were re-called with MiXCR into one record per CDR3 protein. The data hold over 450,000 distinct CDR3 sequences, with about 22% observed a single time. Source: peripheral blood mononuclear cells (PBMCs), taken when the disease was refractory, from a patient treated with antithyroid drugs. These receptors originate from a female donor with Graves disease. Both conserved end residues are part of each CDR3.

j_call,v_call,cdr3_aa
TRBJ2-5,TRBV20-1,CRGSASPEAGETQYF
TRBJ2-5,TRBV14,CASSQGGFAVQETQYF
TRBJ1-1,TRBV29-1,CSAGGDRGLEDTEAFF
TRBJ1-1,TRBV19,CASSQETGYNTEAFF
TRBJ2-5,TRBV12-3/TRBV12-4,CASSFGGRGETQYF
TRBJ1-5,TRBV14,CASSRLGNQPQHF
TRBJ1-1,TRBV27,CASSWGARTEAFF
TRBJ1-3,TRBV2,CASSVGEGFIASGNTIYF
TRBJ1-6,TRBV20-1,CSVKDPVDSPLHF
TRBJ2-2,TRBV28,CASSLAGLAGERTGELFF
TRBJ1-1,TRBV30,CAWSVSSVEAFF
TRBJ2-1,TRBV20-1,CSAREGTLSYNEQFF
TRBJ2-5,TRBV20-1,CSASDRETQYF
TRBJ1-1,TRBV5-1,CASSLSLGGALPEAFF
TRBJ2-7,TRBV24-1,CATSEGLGGSYEQYF
TRBJ2-7,TRBV29-1,CSGGTAYEQYF
TRBJ1-5,TRBV7-9,CASSWLDSQEPQHF
TRBJ2-2,TRBV7-6,CASSLQISGGDTGELFF
TRBJ1-1,TRBV6-1,CASRDRSEAFF
TRBJ2-1,TRBV6-1,CAAETALYNEQFF
TRBJ1-2,TRBV6-5,CASSYGGYGYTF
TRBJ2-4,TRBV19,CASSMDASKNIQYF
TRBJ1-4,TRBV7-9,CASSPGQSINEKLFF
TRBJ1-5,TRBV7-2,CASSPGPGGQPQHF
TRBJ2-5,TRBV7-2,CASSFGIAGGPGGAQYF